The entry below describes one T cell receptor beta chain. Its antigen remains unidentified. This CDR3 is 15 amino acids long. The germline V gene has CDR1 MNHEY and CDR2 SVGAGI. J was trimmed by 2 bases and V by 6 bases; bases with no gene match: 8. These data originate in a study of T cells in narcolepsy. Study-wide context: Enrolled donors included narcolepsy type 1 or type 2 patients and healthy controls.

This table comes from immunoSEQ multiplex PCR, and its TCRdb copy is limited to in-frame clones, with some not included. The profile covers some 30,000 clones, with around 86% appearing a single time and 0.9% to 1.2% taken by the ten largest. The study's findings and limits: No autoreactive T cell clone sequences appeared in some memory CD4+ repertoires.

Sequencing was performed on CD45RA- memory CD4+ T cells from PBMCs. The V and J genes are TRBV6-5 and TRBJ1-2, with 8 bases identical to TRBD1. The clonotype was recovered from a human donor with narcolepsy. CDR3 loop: CASRLTRTGNYGYTF. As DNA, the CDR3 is TGTGCCAGCAGGCTTACGAGGACAGGGAACTATGGCTACACCTTC.